Below, 9 T cell receptor beta chains from the same sample are listed, as sequenced in a study of T cell clonality in common variable immunodeficiency. Sequenced by immunoSEQ multiplex PCR; TCRdb stores in-frame clones only, minus some. The table lists approximately 64,000 clones, with no singletons. Sequenced material: peripheral blood mononuclear cells. These receptor sequences come from a person aged 18 to 70 in good health.

At least ten counts were recorded for this clone. The CDR3 end is not reached by the read, which stops 3 residues before it; the germline J gene fills it in. The chain is built from TRBV16 and TRBJ1-1, with D perhaps matching TRBD1 (5 bases). The CDR3 has 15 amino acids. Trimming removed 3 bases at V and 0 bases at J, with 11 bases between. Germline CDR1 and CDR2: KGHSY and FQNENV. The CDR3 loop is CASSQKGLMNTEAFF. The part of the CDR3 DNA that was read is TGTGCCAGCAGCCAGAAGGGACTTATGAACACTGAA.

This clone came up many times. The missing CDR3 end, 3 residues past where the read stops, is filled in from the germline J gene. The chain is built from TRBV20-1 and TRBJ2-5, with a possible D match to TRBD1 (6 bases). V was pared by 3 bases and J by 1 base, with 9 bases between. The germline gives CDR1 DFQATT, CDR2 SNEGSKA (reference sequence). This CDR3 has 13 amino acids. The CDR3 DNA, read in part, is TGCAGTGCTAGGTCAGGGGTCCAAGAGACC. Encoded protein: CSARSGVQET. The full CDR3 sequence reads CSARSGVQETQYF.

This clone was recorded many times. The covered CDR3 bases are TGTGCCAGCAGGGCCGGGACAGCAATGAACACTGAA. The encoded protein is CASRAGTAMNTE. The complete CDR3 protein is CASRAGTAMNTEAFF. The V and J genes are TRBV7-3 and TRBJ1-1; 7 bases map to TRBD1. The read ends 3 residues early relative to the CDR3; the germline J gene fills the gap. The germline CDR1 and CDR2 sequences are SGHTA and FQGTGA. This CDR3 contains 15 residues. V dropped 6 bases and J dropped 0; count of bases not matched to a gene: 7.

This clone was detected ten times or more. The sequenced fragment ends 3 residues before the CDR3 boundary, so the rest is inferred from the germline J gene. The rearrangement links TRBV20-1 to TRBJ1-5, with TRBD1 matching 7 bases. The germline CDR1 and CDR2 sequences are DFQATT and SNEGSKA (reference sequence). The CDR3 totals 15 residues. V was pared by 3 bases and J by 3 bases, with 8 bases of the junction left unmatched. The part of the CDR3 DNA that was read is TGCAGTGCTAGTACGACAGGGTCCGCCAATCAGCCC. Its translation: CSASTTGSANQP. The CDR3 in its entirety is CSASTTGSANQPQHF.

This clone was counted many times. CDR3 DNA, as far as it was read: TGTGCCAGCAGCGTCATTTACAATGAG. Encoded protein: CASSVIYNE. The CDR3 in its entirety is CASSVIYNEQFF. V usage is TRBV7-9 and J usage is TRBJ2-1; unclear D gene. The missing CDR3 end, 3 residues past where the read stops, is filled in from the germline J gene. V was cut by 5 bases and J by 4 bases, with 6 bases left in between. This CDR3 has 12 amino acids. From germline, CDR1 is SEHNR and CDR2 FQNEAQ (reference sequence).

This clone appeared many times. The sequenced fragment ends 3 residues before the CDR3 boundary, so the rest is inferred from the germline J gene. This sequence joins TRBV18 and TRBJ2-7; 11 bases are shared with TRBD1. This CDR3 contains 15 residues. Germline V lookup: CDR1 KGHSH, CDR2 LQKENI. J lost 3 bases, V lost 4 bases, and 5 bases had no gene match. The chain's CDR3 is CASSLSGTGGYEQYF. The part of the CDR3 DNA that was read is TGTGCCAGCTCACTATCCGGGACAGGGGGCTACGAG.

This clone was recorded many times. The CDR3 end lies 3 residues beyond the end of the read and is filled in from the germline J gene. The V and J genes are TRBV2 and TRBJ2-1; the D gene could be TRBD1 or TRBD2 (6 bases each). V gave up 8 bases and J gave up 4 bases, with 12 bases separating them. The CDR3 is 13 amino acids. The V gene's germline CDR1 is SNHLY and CDR2 FYNNEI. Partial CDR3 DNA: TGTGCCAGCGGCGGGACACATTACAATGAG. Translated, it gives CASGGTHYNE. The entire CDR3 reads CASGGTHYNEQFF.

Note on this clone: The read terminates 3 residues before the CDR3 end, so the remaining end is supplied by the germline J gene. V is TRBV19 and J is TRBJ2-3, with 10 bases matching TRBD2. The V and J ends lost 6 bases and 0 bases, in that order; junction bases with no gene match: 6. The CDR3 sequence is 16 residues long. The germline gives CDR1 LNHDA, CDR2 SQIVND (reference sequence). The CDR3 bases that were read are TGTGCCAGTAGCACGGGACTAGCGCCCAGCACAGATACG. It is translated as CASSTGLAPSTDT. From start to end, the CDR3 is CASSTGLAPSTDTQYF.

This clone was seen many times. The read falls 3 residues short of the CDR3 end, and the missing part is taken from the germline J gene. This chain connects TRBV7-9 to TRBJ1-2; D gene ambiguous. Germline CDR1 and CDR2: SEHNR and FQNEAQ (reference sequence). This CDR3 has 11 residues. The CDR3 DNA, read in part, is TGTGCCAGCAGCTTAGCCCTTTTC. Translated, it gives CASSLALF. The entire CDR3 protein reads CASSLALFYTF.